The 21 T cell receptor beta chains below were found in one sample sequenced in a study of T cell responses to AZD1222 COVID-19 vaccine. Sequencing used immunoSEQ multiplex PCR; TCRdb keeps in-frame clones, though not all of them. The data contain around 110,000 clones, roughly nine tenths of them seen just once; the ten biggest clones take up over 1.5%. The sequencing here drew on peripheral blood, taken on day 0 of AZD1222 vaccination. Every receptor here comes from an adult in good health.

The V call is TRBV3-1 (or the pseudogene TRBV3-2), the J call TRBJ2-5; tentative D call: TRBD2 (5 bases). This CDR3 spans 14 amino acids. CDR1 is LGHDT, CDR2 YNNKEL, per germline (reference sequence). V was clipped by 4 bases and J by 1 base, with 10 bases between them. The CDR3: CASSPRAGQETQYF. The CDR3 nucleotides are TGTGCCAGCAGCCCTCGGGCGGGCCAAGAGACCCAGTACTTC.

The J gene is TRBJ1-1, the V gene TRBV7-2; possibly TRBD1 for D (5 bases). The CDR3 consists of 15 residues. With 5 bases removed from V and 6 bases from J, the gap between germline ends came to 19 bases. Germline CDR1 reads SGHTA; CDR2 reads FQGNSA. The CDR3, as DNA: TGTGCCAGCAGCCTAGGAGCGATGGGGCGGGCTGAAGCTTTCTTT. This sequence encodes CASSLGAMGRAEAFF.

The rearrangement joins TRBV11-2 to TRBJ1-4; D is uncertain. Trimming removed 3 bases at V and 8 bases at J, with 16 bases between. Germline V gene sequence: CDR1 SGHAT, CDR2 FQNNGV. The CDR3 extends over 15 amino acids. The CDR3 bases are TGTGCCAGCAGCTTTAGTCCCGGGCGTAAGGAAAAACTGTTTTTT. This gives the protein CASSFSPGRKEKLFF.

The J gene is TRBJ1-2, the V gene TRBV7-9; D unresolved. CDR1 is SEHNR and CDR2 is FQNEAQ in the germline V gene (reference sequence). CDR3 size: 11 residues. The V gene lost 4 bases and the J gene lost 8 bases, with 8 bases spanning the gap. CDR3: CASSSGFGYTF. As DNA, the CDR3 is TGTGCCAGCAGCTCCGGCTTCGGCTACACCTTC.

The chain couples TRBV19 to TRBJ2-1, with 9 bases aligning to TRBD1. The CDR3 loop spans 14 amino acids. The J segment lost 5 bases and the V segment lost 7 bases, leaving 6 bases of the junction unmatched. The germline V gene has CDR1 LNHDA and CDR2 SQIVND (reference sequence). The CDR3, as DNA: TGTGCCAGTATTTCGGGACAGGGTGACAATGAGCAGTTCTTC. It encodes CASISGQGDNEQFF.

The chain employs TRBV7-2 and TRBJ1-3, with 10 bases matching TRBD1. Germline V gene sequence: CDR1 SGHTA, CDR2 FQGNSA. The CDR3 extends over 14 amino acids. V lost 1 base to trimming and J lost 14 bases; unmatched junction nucleotides: 8. This chain's CDR3 is CASSLDVWDRGLYF. CDR3 DNA sequence: TGTGCCAGCAGCTTAGATGTGTGGGACAGGGGATTATATTTT.

Judged by abundance, this clone is medium-sized (0.01 to 0.1%). The rearrangement joins TRBV30 to TRBJ1-5; D remains ambiguous. V lost 0 bases, J lost 5 bases, and 8 bases lay in between. Germline V gene data show CDR1 as GTSNPN and CDR2 as SVGIG (reference sequence). This CDR3 has 13 residues. The CDR3 coding sequence is TGTGCCTGGAGTGTACAAGGGTATCAGCCCCAGCATTTT. This gives the protein CAWSVQGYQPQHF.

The chain employs TRBV6-5 and TRBJ1-1; TRBD1 matches 7 bases. Trimming cost V 7 bases and J 5 bases; bases outside gene matches: 10. This CDR3 region has 14 residues. The germline CDR1 and CDR2 sequences are MNHEY and SVGAGI. The CDR3 DNA reads TGTGCCAGCAAATTACAGGGGTTTGGTACTGAAGCTTTCTTT. Its translation: CASKLQGFGTEAFF.

This clone was detected only once. This sequence joins TRBV29-1 and TRBJ1-3; D unclear. Germline V gene sequence: CDR1 SQVTM, CDR2 ANQGSEA. The CDR3 has 12 amino acids. V was trimmed by 4 bases and J by 4 bases, leaving 8 bases between them. CDR3 in DNA: TGCAGCGTTGGGGAGAGCGGAAACACCATATATTTT. Encoded protein: CSVGESGNTIYF.

Only one count was recorded for this clone. This rearrangement joins TRBV5-1 to TRBJ1-2; no reliable D call. The CDR3 runs to 14 residues. V lost 0 bases to trimming and J lost 8 bases, with 14 bases between them. The germline CDR1 and CDR2 sequences are SGHRS and YFSETQ. CDR3 amino acids: CASSLAQNNMGYTF. CDR3 DNA sequence: TGCGCCAGCAGCTTGGCCCAGAATAATATGGGCTACACCTTC.

This clone was detected a few times. The V gene is TRBV2, the J gene TRBJ2-5; the match to TRBD1 covers 8 bases. The CDR3 is made up of 13 amino acids. V lost 8 bases to trimming and J lost 4 bases; unmatched junction nucleotides: 6. The germline gives CDR1 SNHLY, CDR2 FYNNEI. In nucleotides, the CDR3 is TGTGCCAGCGGGAGGACAGGGCCAGAGACCCAGTACTTC. It codes for CASGRTGPETQYF.

V gene TRBV5-1 combines with J gene TRBJ2-1, with 7 bases that match TRBD2. The CDR3 is 15 residues long. CDR1 is SGHRS and CDR2 is YFSETQ in the germline V gene. V gave up 2 bases and J gave up 0 bases; unmatched junction bases: 2. CDR3 sequence reads: CASSLAGSSYNEQFF. CDR3 nucleotides: TGCGCCAGCAGCTTAGCGGGGAGCTCCTACAATGAGCAGTTCTTC.

This clone has only a few counts. V is TRBV6-5 and J is TRBJ1-2, with D hard to call. V dropped 7 bases and J dropped 3 bases, with 9 bases sitting between them. The germline gives CDR1 MNHEY, CDR2 SVGAGI. This CDR3 comprises 12 residues. CDR3 DNA sequence: TGTGCCAGCACAGGAGAACACTATGGCTACACCTTC. Amino acids: CASTGEHYGYTF.

The chain combines TRBV5-4 with TRBJ2-6; the match to TRBD1 covers 11 bases. Per germline, CDR1 SGHNT and CDR2 YYREEE (reference sequence). The CDR3 has 19 amino acids. V trimming: 4 bases; J trimming: 0 bases; junction bases outside the gene matches: 9. The CDR3 protein is CASSGDRGAIPSGANVLTF. In nucleotides, the CDR3 is TGTGCCAGCAGCGGGGACAGGGGGGCTATACCCTCTGGGGCCAACGTCCTGACTTTC.

V usage is TRBV9 and J usage is TRBJ2-3, with D tentatively TRBD2 (6 bases). The germline gives CDR1 SGDLS, CDR2 YYNGEE. Trimming took 4 bases from V and 5 from J, leaving 20 bases between them. The CDR3 consists of 16 residues. The CDR3 is CASSSGGGLLGDTQYF. In nucleotides, the CDR3 is TGTGCCAGCAGCTCAGGTGGGGGACTGCTCGGAGATACGCAGTATTTT.

This chain joins TRBV7-9 and TRBJ1-1, with D unclear. This CDR3 region has 13 residues. Germline lookup yields CDR1 SEHNR and CDR2 FQNEAQ (reference sequence). V was trimmed by 3 bases and J by 1 base, leaving 6 bases between them. In DNA form, the CDR3 reads TGTGCCAGCAGCTTGGATCCGAACACTGAAGCTTTCTTT. It codes for CASSLDPNTEAFF.

This clone has only one observation. V gene TRBV4-3 combines with J gene TRBJ1-1; TRBD1 is a possible D gene (5 bases). This CDR3 contains 15 residues. The V end lost 0 bases, the J end lost 6 bases, and 14 bases lay between the germline ends. Germline CDR1 reads LGHNA; CDR2 reads YSLEER. Written as DNA, the CDR3 is TGCGCCAGCAGCCAAGATTTTTGGGGGAGTGCTGAAGCTTTCTTT. As protein: CASSQDFWGSAEAFF.

The CDR3, as DNA: TGTGCCAGCAGTTTAAGGGATTATTCACCCCTCCACTTT. It yields the protein CASSLRDYSPLHF. The rearrangement links TRBV27 to TRBJ1-6; no firm D call. CDR3 length equals 13 residues. V was clipped by 2 bases and J by 8 bases, with 7 bases between them. CDR1 and CDR2 from the germline V gene are MNHEY and SMNVEV (reference sequence).

The chain carries TRBV19 and TRBJ1-2; no clear D gene. CDR1 is LNHDA and CDR2 is SQIVND in the germline V gene (reference sequence). V was trimmed by 1 base and J by 0 bases, leaving 6 bases between them. The CDR3 consists of 14 residues. CDR3 sequence: CASSIGTTNYGYTF. The CDR3 DNA reads TGTGCCAGTAGTATAGGCACCACTAACTATGGCTACACCTTC. Filled out from reference TRBV19 and TRBJ1-2, the complete variable domain reads DGGITQSPKYLFRKEGQNVTLSCEQNLNHDAMYWYRQDPGQGLRLIYYSQIVNDFQKGDIAEGYSVSREKKESFPLTVTSAQKNPTAFYLCASSIGTTNYGYTFGSGTRLTVV.

This clone was seen more than once but under ten times. The V gene is TRBV20-1, the J gene TRBJ2-1, with D unresolved. Germline V gives CDR1 DFQATT, CDR2 SNEGSKA (reference sequence). The ends were cut back, 4 bases at V and 4 bases at J, with 5 bases in the middle. The CDR3 sequence is 11 residues long. The CDR3 region is CSATSYNEQFF. CDR3 bases: TGCAGTGCTACCTCTTACAATGAGCAGTTCTTC.

This clone showed up just once. The V call is TRBV5-1, the J call TRBJ2-2, with 8 positions matching TRBD1. Germline V gene sequence: CDR1 SGHRS, CDR2 YFSETQ. There are 17 residues in the CDR3. J lost 6 bases, V lost 0 bases, and 10 bases had no gene match. CDR3 sequence: CASSLVGAGGSAGELFF. The CDR3 bases are TGCGCCAGCAGCTTGGTCGGGGCAGGGGGCTCTGCCGGGGAGCTGTTTTTT.